This T cell receptor (beta chain) was captured by sequencing in a study of control samples from healthy donors and cancer patients. Only in-frame clones appear in the TCRdb table, and some are missing; sequencing was by immunoSEQ multiplex PCR. The sample includes over 100,000 clones, approximately 92% of them seen just once. V was shortened by 7 bases and J by 0 bases, with 13 bases between the two germline ends. CDR3 length: 15 residues. The germline CDR1 and CDR2 sequences are LGHDT and YNNKEL (reference sequence). This chain uses TRBV3-1 (or the pseudogene TRBV3-2) with TRBJ2-1; D is possibly TRBD2 (6 bases). This sequence originates from a man aged 35 to 55 in good health. Material: blood. This CDR3 reads CASTPDGGSYNEQFF. DNA for the CDR3: TGTGCCAGCACCCCAGACGGGGGCTCCTACAATGAGCAGTTCTTC.